The T cell receptor beta chain under discussion was sequenced for a study of blood T cell repertoires in COVID-19. Study-wide context: Both acute and convalescent COVID-19 samples were obtained from the United States, Italy and Spain. Nucleic acid was either cDNA or gDNA, and it came from T cells, B-cell-depleted T cells, or PBMCs.

Study processing details: Amplification from reference gene primers served as the basis for estimated nucleated cell counts. The protocol was immunoSEQ multiplex PCR, while the TCRdb copy is restricted to in-frame clones and leaves out a portion. The V and J calls and clone size are taken from that table; D and trimming were inferred from the DNA. Of over 200,000 clones detected, around 88% appear once; the ten largest clones hold roughly 1.5%. This clone was observed a handful of times. V gave up 1 base and J gave up 6 bases, with 9 bases separating them. The germline gives CDR1 SGHVS, CDR2 FQNEAQ. The length of the CDR3 is 13 residues.

Specimen: peripheral blood. This chain links TRBV7-8 with TRBJ1-2, with D unclear. This clonotype was sampled from a man aged 18 to 30 with active or convalescent COVID-19. The CDR3 DNA reads TGTGCCAGCAGCTTAGGAGCACGCGATGGCTACACCTTC. Amino acids: CASSLGARDGYTF.